This T cell receptor (beta chain) comes out of a study of blood T cell repertoires in COVID-19. Assay used: immunoSEQ multiplex PCR; TCRdb lists only in-frame clones, some missing. The data contain some 460,000 clones, about 89% of them singletons. The clonotype originates from a woman aged 25 to 39 with acute or convalescent COVID-19. The specimen sequenced was peripheral blood.

The CDR3 DNA reads as TGCGCCAGCAGCCCTACACCAGGGGATCGAGATCAGCCCCAGCATTTT. This codes for CASSPTPGDRDQPQHF. The chain carries TRBV5-1 and TRBJ1-5; tentative D call: TRBD1 (6 bases). The V end lost 4 bases, the J end lost 5 bases, and 19 bases lay between the germline ends. From germline, CDR1 is SGHRS and CDR2 YFSETQ. This CDR3 is built from 16 residues.